This T cell receptor beta chain originates from a study of blood T cell repertoires in COVID-19. This clone was detected only a few times. Trimming shortened V by 1 base and J by 2 bases, and 17 bases separated the two germline ends. The CDR3 is made up of 17 amino acids. CDR1 is LNHDA, CDR2 SQIVND, per germline (reference sequence). Profiling relied on immunoSEQ multiplex PCR, and the TCRdb table lists in-frame clones only, not all of them. This repertoire shows 180,000 or so clones, 75% to 90% found once; its top ten account for over 10%. Material: PBMCs or T cells enriched from blood (not recorded which). The receptor comes from a woman in her sixties who had recovered from COVID-19. This sequence joins TRBV19 and TRBJ1-1; D perhaps matches TRBD1 (5 bases). This CDR3 reads CASSIGWRQLDNTEAFF. The CDR3 region has the DNA TGTGCCAGTAGTATAGGGTGGAGACAGCTTGATAACACTGAAGCTTTCTTT.